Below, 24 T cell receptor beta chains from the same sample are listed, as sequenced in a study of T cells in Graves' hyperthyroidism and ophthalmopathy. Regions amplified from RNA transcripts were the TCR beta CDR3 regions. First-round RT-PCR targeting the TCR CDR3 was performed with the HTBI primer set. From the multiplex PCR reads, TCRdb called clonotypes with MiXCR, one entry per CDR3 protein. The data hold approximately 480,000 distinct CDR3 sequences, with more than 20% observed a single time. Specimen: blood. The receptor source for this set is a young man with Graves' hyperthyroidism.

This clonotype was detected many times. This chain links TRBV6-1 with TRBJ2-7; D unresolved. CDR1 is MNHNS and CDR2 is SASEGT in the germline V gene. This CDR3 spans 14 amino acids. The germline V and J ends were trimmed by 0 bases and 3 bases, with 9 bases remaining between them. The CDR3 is CASSEALLLYEQYF. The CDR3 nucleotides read TGTGCCAGCAGTGAAGCTCTACTCCTCTACGAGCAGTACTTC.

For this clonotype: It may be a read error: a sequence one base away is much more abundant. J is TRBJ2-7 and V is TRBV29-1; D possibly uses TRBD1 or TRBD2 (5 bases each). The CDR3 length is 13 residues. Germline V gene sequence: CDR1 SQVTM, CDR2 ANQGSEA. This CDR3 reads CIVPGRSSYEQYF. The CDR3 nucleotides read TGCATCGTCCCGGGACGGAGCTCCTACGAGCAGTACTTC.

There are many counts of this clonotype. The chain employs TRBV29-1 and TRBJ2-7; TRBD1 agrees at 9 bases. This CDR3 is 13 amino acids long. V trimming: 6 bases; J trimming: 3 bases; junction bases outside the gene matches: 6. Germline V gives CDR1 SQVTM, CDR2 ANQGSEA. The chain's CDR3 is CSVAGQGVYEQYF. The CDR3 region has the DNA TGCAGCGTAGCGGGACAGGGTGTCTACGAGCAGTACTTC.

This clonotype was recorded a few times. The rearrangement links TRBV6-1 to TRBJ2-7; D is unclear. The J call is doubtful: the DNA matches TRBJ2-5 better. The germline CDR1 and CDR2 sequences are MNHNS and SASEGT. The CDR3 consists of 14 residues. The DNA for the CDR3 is TGTGCCAGCAGAGGACCGACACGGTCGGGGACCCAGTACTTC. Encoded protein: CASRGPTRSGTQYF.

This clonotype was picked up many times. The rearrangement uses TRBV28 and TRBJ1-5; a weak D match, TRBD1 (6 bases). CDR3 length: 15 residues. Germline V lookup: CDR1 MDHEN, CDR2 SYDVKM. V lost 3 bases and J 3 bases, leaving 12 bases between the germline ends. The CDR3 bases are TGTGCCAGCAGTTTGGGGGGCGCCTACAATCAGCCCCAGCATTTT. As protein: CASSLGGAYNQPQHF.

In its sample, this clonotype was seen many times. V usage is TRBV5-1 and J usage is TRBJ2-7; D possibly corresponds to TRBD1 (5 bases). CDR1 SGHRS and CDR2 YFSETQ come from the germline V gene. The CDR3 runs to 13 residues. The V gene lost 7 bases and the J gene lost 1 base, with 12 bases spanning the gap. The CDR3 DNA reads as TGCGCCAGCGGGGCCGACAGTTCCTACGAGCAGTACTTC. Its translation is CASGADSSYEQYF.

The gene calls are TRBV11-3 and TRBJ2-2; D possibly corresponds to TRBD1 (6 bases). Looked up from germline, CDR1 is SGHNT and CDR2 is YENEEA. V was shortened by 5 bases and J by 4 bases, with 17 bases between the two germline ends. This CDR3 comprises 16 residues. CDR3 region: CASSPDSLYGTGELFF. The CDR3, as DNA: TGTGCCAGCAGCCCGGACAGCCTGTACGGCACCGGGGAGCTGTTTTTT.

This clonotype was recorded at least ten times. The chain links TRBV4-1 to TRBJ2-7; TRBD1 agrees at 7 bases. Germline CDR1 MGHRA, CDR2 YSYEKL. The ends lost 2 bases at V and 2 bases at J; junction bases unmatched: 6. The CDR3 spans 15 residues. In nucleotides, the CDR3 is TGCGCCAGCAGCCAAACAGGGGTAAGGACCTACGAGCAGTACTTC. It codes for CASSQTGVRTYEQYF.

This CDR3 reads CASSPNPTDPYGYTF. In nucleotides, the CDR3 is TGCGCCAGCAGCCCTAACCCGACAGACCCCTATGGCTACACCTTC. V is TRBV5-1 and J is TRBJ1-2; tentatively, D is TRBD1 (5 bases). The CDR3 has 15 amino acids. CDR1 and CDR2 (germline): SGHRS, YFSETQ. Trimming took off 4 bases at V and 4 bases at J, with 17 bases between the two ends.

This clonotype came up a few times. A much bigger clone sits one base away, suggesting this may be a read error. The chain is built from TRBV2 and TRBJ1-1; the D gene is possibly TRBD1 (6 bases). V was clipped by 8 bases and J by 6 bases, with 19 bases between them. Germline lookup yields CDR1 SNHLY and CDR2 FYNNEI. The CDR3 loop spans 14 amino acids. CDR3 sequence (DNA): TGTGCCAGCGGCACAGGGAGAAGGGTGGCTGAAGCTTTCTTT. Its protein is CASGTGRRVAEAFF.

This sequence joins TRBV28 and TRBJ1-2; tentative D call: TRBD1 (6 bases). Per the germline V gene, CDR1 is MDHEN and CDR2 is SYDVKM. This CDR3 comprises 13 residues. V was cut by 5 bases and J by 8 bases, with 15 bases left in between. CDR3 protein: CASSKGVRGGYTF. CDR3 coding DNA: TGTGCCAGCAGTAAGGGGGTGAGAGGGGGCTACACCTTC.

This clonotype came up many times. CDR3 DNA sequence: TGTGCCAGCAGTTCGCGCGAGCAGTACTTC. This translates into CASSSREQYF. This chain links TRBV12-3 or TRBV12-4 with TRBJ2-7; D remains ambiguous. The CDR3 is 10 residues long. V was cut by 4 bases and J by 6 bases, with 4 bases left in between.

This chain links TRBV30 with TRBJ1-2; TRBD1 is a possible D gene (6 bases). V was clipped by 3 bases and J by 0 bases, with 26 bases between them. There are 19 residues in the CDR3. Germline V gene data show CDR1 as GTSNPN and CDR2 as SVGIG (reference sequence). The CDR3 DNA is TGTGCCTGGAGCCGAAGGCACAGGGACCGAAGAAACCCTAACTATGGCTACACCTTC. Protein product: CAWSRRHRDRRNPNYGYTF.

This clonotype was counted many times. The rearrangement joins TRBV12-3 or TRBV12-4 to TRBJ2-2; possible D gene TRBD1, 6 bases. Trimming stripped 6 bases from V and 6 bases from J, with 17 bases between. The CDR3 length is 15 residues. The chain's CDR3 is CASRDVRGWAGELFF. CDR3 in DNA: TGTGCCAGCAGAGACGTAAGGGGGTGGGCCGGGGAGCTGTTTTTT.

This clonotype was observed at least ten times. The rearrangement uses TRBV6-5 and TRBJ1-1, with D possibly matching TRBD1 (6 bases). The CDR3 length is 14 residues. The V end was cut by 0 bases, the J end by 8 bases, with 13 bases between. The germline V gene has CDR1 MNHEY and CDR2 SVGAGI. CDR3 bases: TGTGCCAGCAGTTACTCGCAGGGGATGGCCGAAGCTTTCTTT. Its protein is CASSYSQGMAEAFF.

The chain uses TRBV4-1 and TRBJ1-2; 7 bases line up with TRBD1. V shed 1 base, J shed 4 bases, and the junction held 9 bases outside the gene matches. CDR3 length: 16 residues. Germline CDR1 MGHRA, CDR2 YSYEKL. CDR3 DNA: TGCGCCAGCAGCCAAGGACGAGGGGGCGCTATCTATGGCTACACCTTC. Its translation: CASSQGRGGAIYGYTF.

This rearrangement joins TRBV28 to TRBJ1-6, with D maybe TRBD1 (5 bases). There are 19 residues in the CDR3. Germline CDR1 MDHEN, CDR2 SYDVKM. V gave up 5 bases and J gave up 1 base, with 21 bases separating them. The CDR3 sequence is CASSPNPGRGASYNSPLHF. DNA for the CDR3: TGTGCCAGCAGTCCAAACCCGGGGAGGGGCGCATCCTATAATTCACCCCTCCACTTT.

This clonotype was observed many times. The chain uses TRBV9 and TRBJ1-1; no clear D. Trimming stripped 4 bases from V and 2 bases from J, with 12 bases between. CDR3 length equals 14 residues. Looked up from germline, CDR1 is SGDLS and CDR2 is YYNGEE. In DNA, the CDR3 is TGTGCCAGCAGCCTTTCCTACAGAAACACTGAAGCTTTCTTT. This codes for CASSLSYRNTEAFF.

The DNA of the CDR3 is TGTGCCAGCAGTTACTCGGAGCTAGCGGGCACCGGGGAGCTGTTTTTT. Translated, it gives CASSYSELAGTGELFF. V and J are TRBV6-5 and TRBJ2-2; 8 positions match TRBD2. The CDR3 has 16 amino acids. Per the germline V gene, CDR1 is MNHEY and CDR2 is SVGAGI. The junction had 4 bases not matched to a gene; V was cut back by 0 bases and J by 4 bases.

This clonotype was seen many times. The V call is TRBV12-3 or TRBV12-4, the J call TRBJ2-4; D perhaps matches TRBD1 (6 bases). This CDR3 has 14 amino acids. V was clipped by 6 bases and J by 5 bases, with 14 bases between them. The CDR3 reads CASSRGQLQNIQYF. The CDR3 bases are TGTGCCAGCAGCCGCGGACAGCTCCAAAACATTCAGTACTTC.

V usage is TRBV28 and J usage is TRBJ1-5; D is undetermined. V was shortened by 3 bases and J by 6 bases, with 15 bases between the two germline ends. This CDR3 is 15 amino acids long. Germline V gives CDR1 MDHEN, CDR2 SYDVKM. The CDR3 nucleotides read TGTGCCAGCAGTTTCGGGCTCCTAGGTAGTCAGCCCCAGCATTTT. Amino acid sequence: CASSFGLLGSQPQHF.

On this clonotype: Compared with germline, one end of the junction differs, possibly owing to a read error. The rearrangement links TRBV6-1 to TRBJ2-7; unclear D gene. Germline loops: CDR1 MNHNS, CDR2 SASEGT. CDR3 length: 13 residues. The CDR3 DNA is TGTGCCAGCAGTGTAGTCCGAGCCTACGATCAGTACTTC. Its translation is CASSVVRAYDQYF.

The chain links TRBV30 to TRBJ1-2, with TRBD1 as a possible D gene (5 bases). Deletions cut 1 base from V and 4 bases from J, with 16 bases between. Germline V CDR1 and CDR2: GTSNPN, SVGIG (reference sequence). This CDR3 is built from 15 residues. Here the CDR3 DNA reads TGTGCCTGGAGTGCTCCTAGGGACGGACTCTATGGCTACACCTTC. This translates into CAWSAPRDGLYGYTF.

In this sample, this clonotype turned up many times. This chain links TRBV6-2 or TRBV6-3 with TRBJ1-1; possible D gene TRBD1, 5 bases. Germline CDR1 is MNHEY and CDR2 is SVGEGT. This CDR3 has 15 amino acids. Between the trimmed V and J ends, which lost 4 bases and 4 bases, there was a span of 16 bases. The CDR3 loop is CASSSRQNQGTEAFF. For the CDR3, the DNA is TGTGCCAGCAGTTCAAGACAGAACCAGGGCACTGAAGCTTTCTTT.